The present T cell receptor beta chain was sequenced within a study of identical twins. TCRdb itself ran the 5' RACE reads through MiXCR, one entry per CDR3 protein. This table holds some 660,000 distinct CDR3 sequences, 8.6% found once. Germline trimming cut 3 bases from V and 5 bases from J; bases unmatched to any gene: 4. The germline V gene has CDR1 SGHAT and CDR2 FQNNGV. The CDR3 length is 14 residues. Every one of the donors was a healthy Caucasian. Whole-study results and caveats: Analyses of zero insertions could be partly confounded by invariant MAIT and iNKT cells.

This clonotype occurred a few times. What it recognizes is unknown. These data were also reused for a study on yellow fever vaccine responses in identical twins. As reported in that work: Twins' vaccine T cell responses reportedly seemed partly convergent and partly personalized.

The V and J genes are TRBV11-2 and TRBJ2-4, with 7 bases matching TRBD2. Sequencing was done on a sample of PBMCs. This TCR came from a young woman in good health. The CDR3 DNA sequence: TGTGCCAGCAGCTTGGACGGGAGGCAAAACATTCAGTACTTC. Translating gives CASSLDGRQNIQYF. Combining the CDR3 with reference TRBV11-2 and TRBJ2-4 gives the whole variable domain EAGVAQSPRYKIIEKRQSVAFWCNPISGHATLYWYQQILGQGPKLLIQFQNNGVVDDSQLPKDRFSAERLKGVDSTLKIQPAKLEDSAVYLCASSLDGRQNIQYFGAGTRLSVL.